This section outlines one T cell receptor (beta chain) sequence together with its context. The sample is drawn from a study of blood T cell repertoires in COVID-19. Study-wide background: Italy, Spain and the United States were the sources of the convalescent and acute COVID-19 samples.

Germline values: CDR1 MRHNA, CDR2 SNTAGT. Trimming at V came to 0 bases and at J to 5 bases, leaving 12 bases not matched to a gene. The CDR3 has 18 amino acids. Authors' data handling: From reference gene primer amplification, estimates of nucleated cell counts were derived. TCRdb keeps only in-frame clones here, not all; method: immunoSEQ multiplex PCR. The V and J calls and clone size were taken over from that table, and D and trimming were inferred from the DNA. The data hold 200,000 to 250,000 clones, with 88% observed a single time. The rearrangement uses TRBV6-4 and TRBJ2-1; 8 nucleotides agree with TRBD1. The TCR sequence derives from a young man with active or convalescent COVID-19. The sample comprised peripheral blood. This CDR3 is CASSDSYNRDRLNNEQFF. CDR3 bases: TGTGCCAGCAGTGACTCGTACAACCGGGACAGGTTAAACAATGAGCAGTTCTTC.